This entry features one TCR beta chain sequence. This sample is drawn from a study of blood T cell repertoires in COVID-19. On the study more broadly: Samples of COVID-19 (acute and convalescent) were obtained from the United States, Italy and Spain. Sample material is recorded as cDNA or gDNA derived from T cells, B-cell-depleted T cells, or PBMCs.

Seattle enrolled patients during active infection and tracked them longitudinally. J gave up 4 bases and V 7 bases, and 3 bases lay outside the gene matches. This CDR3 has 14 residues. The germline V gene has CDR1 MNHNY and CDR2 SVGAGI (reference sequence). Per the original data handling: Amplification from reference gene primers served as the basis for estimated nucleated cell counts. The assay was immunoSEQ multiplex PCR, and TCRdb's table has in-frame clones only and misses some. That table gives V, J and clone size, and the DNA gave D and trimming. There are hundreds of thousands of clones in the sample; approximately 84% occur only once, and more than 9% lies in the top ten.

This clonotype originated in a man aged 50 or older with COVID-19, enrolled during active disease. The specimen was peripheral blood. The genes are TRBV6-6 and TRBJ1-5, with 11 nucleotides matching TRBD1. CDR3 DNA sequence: TGTGCCAGCACGGACAGGGGGCCTAATCAGCCCCAGCATTTT. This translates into CASTDRGPNQPQHF.